Listed here are 31 T cell receptor beta chains from one sample, sequenced in a study of shared clonotypes between healthy human individuals. Sequencing was performed with immunoSEQ multiplex PCR; in TCRdb, only in-frame clones are kept and a portion is missing. The profile shows about 2.4 million clones, 93% of them singletons. Sequenced sample: naive CD4+ T cells from PBMCs. The sample's subset: CD45RA+ positively selected. Receptors were obtained from a man aged 18-30 years in good health. Some clones in this sample may be carry-over from other donors' samples.

The V gene is TRBV5-4, the J gene TRBJ2-3; 8 bases agree with TRBD2. V shed 1 base and J 4 bases; nucleotides not matched to a gene: 11. CDR1 is SGHNT and CDR2 is YYREEE in the germline V gene (reference sequence). The CDR3 totals 17 residues. The DNA for the CDR3 is TGTGCCAGCAGCTTGTTAGTCGGGAGGGCCGGGTCAGATACGCAGTATTTT. Its protein product is CASSLLVGRAGSDTQYF.

As DNA, the CDR3 is TGTGCCTGGGAGGGGCGCGATGGCTACACCTTC. Its protein is CAWEGRDGYTF. The chain has TRBV30 and TRBJ1-2, with D tentatively TRBD1 (5 bases). This CDR3 region has 11 residues. V was shortened by 5 bases and J by 6 bases, with 10 bases between the two germline ends. The V gene's germline CDR1 is GTSNPN and CDR2 SVGIG (reference sequence).

V is TRBV6-5 and J is TRBJ1-2; TRBD1 matches 11 bases. V shed 6 bases and J 8 bases; nucleotides not matched to a gene: 8. The germline V gene encodes CDR1 MNHEY and CDR2 SVGAGI. This CDR3 comprises 14 residues. As DNA, the CDR3 is TGTGCCAGCAGCAGCGGACAGGGGGCTGACGGCTACACCTTC. Translation: CASSSGQGADGYTF.

Comments on this clone: Within the sample, other DNA sequences also encode this same CDR3. The rearrangement uses TRBV7-9 and TRBJ1-1, with D uncertain. Looked up from germline, CDR1 is SEHNR and CDR2 is FQNEAQ (reference sequence). The CDR3 has 13 amino acids. Trimming took 1 base from V and 4 from J, leaving 7 bases between them. The CDR3 loop is CASSLGAGTEAFF. CDR3 nucleotides: TGTGCCAGCAGCTTAGGGGCGGGCACTGAAGCTTTCTTT.

The chain joins TRBV4-1 to TRBJ1-1, with D possibly matching TRBD1 (5 bases). This CDR3 has 18 residues. The germline V and J ends were trimmed by 0 bases and 6 bases, with 23 bases remaining between them. Germline V CDR1 and CDR2: MGHRA, YSYEKL. CDR3 protein: CASSQDLGAEGKAAEAFF. The DNA of the CDR3 is TGCGCCAGCAGCCAAGACCTCGGAGCGGAGGGGAAGGCCGCTGAAGCTTTCTTT.

The V gene is TRBV15, the J gene TRBJ2-1; either TRBD1 or TRBD2 may supply D (5 bases each). The V gene lost 1 base and the J gene lost 8 bases, with 18 bases spanning the gap. Germline CDR1 and CDR2: LNHNV and YYDKDF (reference sequence). This CDR3 spans 16 amino acids. This chain's CDR3 is CATSRVMPRRGDEQFF. The DNA for the CDR3 is TGTGCCACCAGCAGAGTTATGCCTAGGAGAGGGGATGAGCAGTTCTTC.

The V gene is TRBV15, the J gene TRBJ2-7; a weak D match, TRBD2 (5 bases). Germline V gives CDR1 LNHNV, CDR2 YYDKDF (reference sequence). Trimming took off 0 bases at V and 2 bases at J, with 14 bases between the two ends. The length of the CDR3 is 16 residues. CDR3 in amino acids: CATSRDMSGDPYEQYF. The DNA of the CDR3 is TGTGCCACCAGCAGAGACATGAGCGGAGATCCCTACGAGCAGTACTTC.

V gene TRBV10-3 combines with J gene TRBJ2-4, with a tentative D call TRBD2 (5 bases). This CDR3 is built from 13 residues. The germline CDR1 and CDR2 sequences are ENHRY and SYGVKD. Between the trimmed V and J ends, which lost 10 bases and 2 bases, there was a span of 12 bases. The DNA for the CDR3 is TGTGCCACATCTGAGGGTACCAAAAACATTCAGTACTTC. This codes for CATSEGTKNIQYF.

The chain has TRBV6-6 and TRBJ2-7; D possibly corresponds to TRBD2 (5 bases). Germline V gives CDR1 MNHNY, CDR2 SVGAGI (reference sequence). V lost 4 bases to trimming and J lost 6 bases, with 13 bases between them. The CDR3 length is 13 residues. In DNA form, the CDR3 reads TGTGCCAGCAGTTTGTTTCTAGCAGTCGAGCAGTACTTC. This sequence encodes CASSLFLAVEQYF.

V is TRBV5-4 and J is TRBJ2-3; no clear D gene. Germline V lookup: CDR1 SGHNT, CDR2 YYREEE (reference sequence). Trimming took 6 bases from V and 0 from J, leaving 8 bases between them. This CDR3 has 13 residues. The CDR3, as DNA: TGTGCCAGCAAGGCGAGAAGCACAGATACGCAGTATTTT. Protein product: CASKARSTDTQYF. The whole variable domain, remainder taken from reference TRBV5-4 and TRBJ2-3, is ETGVTQSPTHLIKTRGQQVTLRCSSQSGHNTVSWYQQALGQGPQFIFQYYREEENGRGNFPPRFSGLQFPNYSSELNVNALELDDSALYLCASKARSTDTQYFGPGTRLTVL.

The V and J genes are TRBV7-3 and TRBJ2-1, with TRBD2 matching 14 bases. Germline V lookup: CDR1 SGHTA, CDR2 FQGTGA. The junction had 9 bases not matched to a gene; V was cut back by 4 bases and J by 7 bases. This CDR3 spans 17 amino acids. CDR3 region: CASSSSTSGRARNEQFF. As DNA, the CDR3 is TGTGCCAGCAGCTCATCGACTAGCGGGAGGGCCCGGAATGAGCAGTTCTTC.

In the case of this clone: Different DNA sequences within this sample yield the same CDR3. J is TRBJ2-7 and V is TRBV18, with unresolved D. Germline loops: CDR1 KGHSH, CDR2 LQKENI. The germline V and J ends were trimmed by 0 bases and 0 bases, with 6 bases remaining between them. The CDR3 spans 14 residues. Written as DNA, the CDR3 is TGTGCCAGCTCACCACCTGTTCTCTCCTACGAGCAGTACTTC. This sequence encodes CASSPPVLSYEQYF.

This chain joins TRBV11-1 and TRBJ2-1; 9 bases map to TRBD1. The V gene end was trimmed by 0 bases and the J gene end by 8 bases; junction bases not matched to a gene: 8. Germline CDR1 reads SGHAT; CDR2 reads FQDESV (reference sequence). The CDR3 covers 16 residues. The CDR3 here is CASSLAFRDRAYEQFF. The CDR3 DNA reads TGTGCCAGCAGCTTAGCATTCCGGGACAGGGCTTATGAGCAGTTCTTC.

As to this clone: At one end the junction does not follow the germline gene, possibly because of a read error. V usage is TRBV28 and J usage is TRBJ2-5, with D maybe TRBD2 (5 bases). The CDR3 runs to 13 residues. Germline V gives CDR1 MDHEN, CDR2 SYDVKM. The CDR3 protein is CASTDGGLEIQYF. The CDR3 nucleotides are TGTGCCAGCACCGACGGAGGACTGGAGATCCAGTACTTC.

This chain joins TRBV5-1 and TRBJ2-5; unclear D gene. V gave up 2 bases and J gave up 1 base, with 12 bases separating them. Germline V CDR1 and CDR2: SGHRS, YFSETQ. CDR3 size: 15 residues. CDR3: CASSLERASQETQYF. CDR3 sequence (DNA): TGCGCCAGCAGCTTAGAAAGAGCTTCCCAAGAGACCCAGTACTTC.

In its sample, this clone was seen a few times. The chain links TRBV7-3 to TRBJ1-5, with a tentative D call TRBD1 (5 bases). Per germline, CDR1 SGHTA and CDR2 FQGTGA. The length of the CDR3 is 13 residues. Trimming removed 5 bases at V and 3 bases at J, with 8 bases between. This CDR3 is CASSTDTNQPQHF. CDR3 coding DNA: TGTGCCAGCAGCACGGACACCAATCAGCCCCAGCATTTT. The variable domain in full, completed from reference TRBV7-3 and TRBJ1-5, reads GAGVSQTPSNKVTEKGKYVELRCDPISGHTALYWYRQSLGQGPEFLIYFQGTGAADDSGLPNDRFFAVRPEGSVSTLKIQRTERGDSAVYLCASSTDTNQPQHFGDGTRLSIL.

V gene TRBV5-1 combines with J gene TRBJ2-5, with D perhaps TRBD1 or TRBD2 (7 bases each). The CDR3 runs 14 residues. Trimming removed 4 bases at V and 3 bases at J, with 13 bases between. Germline V lookup: CDR1 SGHRS, CDR2 YFSETQ. CDR3 protein: CASSERDSKETQYF. In DNA, the CDR3 is TGCGCCAGCAGCGAGCGGGACAGCAAAGAGACCCAGTACTTC.

This rearrangement joins TRBV30 to TRBJ1-3; a weak D match, TRBD1 (5 bases). The CDR3 has 15 residues. Looked up from germline, CDR1 is GTSNPN and CDR2 is SVGIG (reference sequence). Between the trimmed V and J ends, which lost 2 bases and 5 bases, there was a span of 16 bases. This CDR3 reads CAWSPGTDRRNTIYF. In nucleotides, the CDR3 is TGTGCCTGGAGTCCCGGGACGGACCGGAGAAACACCATATATTTT.

Concerning this clone itself: The same CDR3 also results from other DNA sequences found in this sample. CDR3 residues: CAWSVGGSYNSPLHF. CDR3 nucleotide sequence: TGTGCCTGGAGTGTTGGGGGCTCCTATAATTCACCCCTCCACTTT. The gene calls are TRBV30 and TRBJ1-6; perhaps TRBD1 as D (5 bases). The CDR3 totals 15 residues. V lost 0 bases to trimming and J lost 0 bases, with 6 bases between them. CDR1 and CDR2 (germline): GTSNPN, SVGIG (reference sequence).

The genes are TRBV7-2 and TRBJ2-2, with TRBD2 matching over 10 bases. CDR1 and CDR2 (germline): SGHTA, FQGNSA. CDR3 length equals 15 residues. V lost 6 bases and J lost 4; bases outside the gene matches: 5. The CDR3 region is CASRALAGRTGELFF. The DNA for the CDR3 is TGTGCCAGCAGGGCACTAGCGGGACGCACCGGGGAGCTGTTTTTT. The variable domain in full, with the rest retrieved from reference TRBV7-2 and TRBJ2-2, is GAGVSQSPSNKVTEKGKDVELRCDPISGHTALYWYRQSLGQGLEFLIYFQGNSAPDKSGLPSDRFSAERTGGSVSTLTIQRTQQEDSAVYLCASRALAGRTGELFFGEGSRLTVL.

The CDR3 DNA sequence: TGCGCCAGCGGGGAGGGCGGCCTTAGCACAGATACGCAGTATTTT. Protein: CASGEGGLSTDTQYF. J is TRBJ2-3 and V is TRBV10-2; 7 bases map to TRBD2. CDR3 size: 15 residues. Germline CDR1 reads WSHSY; CDR2 reads SAAADI. Germline trimming cut 8 bases from V and 0 bases from J; bases unmatched to any gene: 8.

Written as DNA, the CDR3 is TGCGCCAGCAGTGCTCAGGACGGATATGGCTACACCTTC. Its translation is CASSAQDGYGYTF. This chain links TRBV4-1 with TRBJ1-2; D uncertain. Germline V CDR1 and CDR2: MGHRA, YSYEKL. V was clipped by 6 bases and J by 5 bases, with 13 bases between them. The CDR3 runs 13 residues.

V usage is TRBV7-9 and J usage is TRBJ1-2, with TRBD1 matching over 10 bases. The length of the CDR3 is 14 residues. Germline V CDR1 and CDR2: SEHNR, FQNEAQ (reference sequence). The trim removed 7 bases at V and 12 bases at J, leaving 14 bases unmatched. In DNA form, the CDR3 reads TGTGCCAGCACCACCGGGACAGGGGTAAATCTGGACACCTTC. Its translation is CASTTGTGVNLDTF.

CDR3 in amino acids: CASSYAGQINEKLFF. In DNA, the CDR3 is TGTGCCAGCAGTTACGCTGGACAGATTAATGAAAAACTGTTTTTT. V is TRBV6-5 and J is TRBJ1-4; a possible D gene is TRBD1 (6 bases). Per germline, CDR1 MNHEY and CDR2 SVGAGI. The CDR3 is made up of 15 amino acids. Trimming shortened V by 2 bases and J by 4 bases, and 11 bases separated the two germline ends.

CDR3 in DNA: TGTGCCAGCTCACCCTGGACTAGCGGGGGTTACAATGAGCAGTTCTTC. Protein: CASSPWTSGGYNEQFF. The genes are TRBV18 and TRBJ2-1; 13 bases align to TRBD2. This CDR3 is built from 16 residues. V gave up 3 bases and J gave up 4 bases; unmatched junction bases: 3. Germline CDR1 is KGHSH and CDR2 is LQKENI.

This chain links TRBV18 with TRBJ1-2; D gene unclear. Germline lookup yields CDR1 KGHSH and CDR2 LQKENI. This CDR3 contains 13 residues. Between the trimmed V and J ends, which lost 6 bases and 3 bases, there was a span of 11 bases. CDR3 nucleotides: TGTGCCAGCTCCCCCACCCGGGACTATGGCTACACCTTC. Encoded protein: CASSPTRDYGYTF. Together with reference TRBV18 and TRBJ1-2, the CDR3 gives the full variable domain: NAGVMQNPRHLVRRRGQEARLRCSPMKGHSHVYWYRQLPEEGLKFMVYLQKENIIDESGMPKERFSAEFPKEGPSILRIQQVVRGDSAAYFCASSPTRDYGYTFGSGTRLTVV.

This chain connects TRBV9 to TRBJ2-1; 8 positions agree with TRBD1. The V gene's germline CDR1 is SGDLS and CDR2 YYNGEE. There are 15 residues in the CDR3. Unmatched junction bases numbered 11, after V lost 4 bases and J lost 8 bases. The CDR3 reads CASSFRQDRVDEQFF. In nucleotides, the CDR3 is TGTGCCAGCAGCTTCCGTCAGGACAGGGTCGATGAGCAGTTCTTC.

The rearrangement uses TRBV5-6 and TRBJ2-1; possible D gene TRBD2, 5 bases. Germline V gene sequence: CDR1 SGHDT, CDR2 YYEEEE. Trimming stripped 0 bases from V and 1 base from J, with 11 bases between. The CDR3 runs to 16 residues. In DNA, the CDR3 is TGTGCCAGCAGCTTGGAAGGAGGTGAGTCCTACAATGAGCAGTTCTTC. Its protein is CASSLEGGESYNEQFF.

The chain recombines TRBV5-1 with TRBJ2-5; D unclear. The CDR3 has 15 residues. Trimming stripped 2 bases from V and 7 bases from J, with 18 bases between. The V gene's germline CDR1 is SGHRS and CDR2 YFSETQ. CDR3 residues: CASSFNPTGEGTQYF. CDR3 bases: TGCGCCAGCAGCTTTAACCCGACTGGAGAAGGGACCCAGTACTTC.

V is TRBV21-1 and J is TRBJ2-2; the table's D call TRBD2 went unverified against the DNA. TRBV21-1 is a pseudogene. The CDR3 consists of 18 residues. The CDR3 region has the DNA TGTGCCAGCAGCAAACTCCTGGCCGGGACTAGTGAGCCCGGGGAGCTGTTTTTT. It yields the protein CASSKLLAGTSEPGELFF.

V usage is TRBV18 and J usage is TRBJ2-1, with TRBD2 identical over 7 bases. Unmatched junction bases numbered 12, after V lost 3 bases and J lost 10 bases. CDR3 size: 15 residues. The germline gives CDR1 KGHSH, CDR2 LQKENI. DNA for the CDR3: TGTGCCAGCTCACCGGAGGGACTACAATCAGGCGAGCAGTTCTTC. Protein: CASSPEGLQSGEQFF.